The 24 T cell receptor beta chains below come from one sample, sequenced in a study of blood T cell repertoires in COVID-19. The data were produced by immunoSEQ multiplex PCR, yet TCRdb's version contains in-frame clones alone and is incomplete. The top ten hold less than 3.5% of the sample, which has approximately 110,000 clones, roughly 85% seen once. The specimen was peripheral blood. Receptor source: an elderly woman with COVID-19, enrolled during active disease.

The rearrangement uses TRBV29-1 and TRBJ1-1; TRBD1 matches at 8 bases. The CDR3 is 13 residues long. Looked up from germline, CDR1 is SQVTM and CDR2 is ANQGSEA. V lost 3 bases and J lost 4; bases outside the gene matches: 4. CDR3 region: CSVDTGGFTEAFF. The DNA of the CDR3 is TGCAGCGTTGACACAGGGGGTTTCACTGAAGCTTTCTTT.

This clone has just one count. This sequence joins TRBV9 and TRBJ1-1; possible D gene TRBD1, 5 bases. V was pared by 4 bases and J by 10 bases, with 23 bases between. The CDR3 is made up of 15 amino acids. Looked up from germline, CDR1 is SGDLS and CDR2 is YYNGEE. The CDR3 bases are TGTGCCAGCAGCCGTAGTGGCGGGGGGGTGGAAGGAGCTTTCTTT. Translation: CASSRSGGGVEGAFF.

The chain links TRBV29-1 to TRBJ2-7; D not resolved. The germline V and J ends were trimmed by 0 bases and 2 bases, with 5 bases remaining between them. The CDR3 contains 12 residues. The germline V gene has CDR1 SQVTM and CDR2 ANQGSEA. The CDR3 here is CSVEEGTYEQYF. The CDR3 DNA reads as TGCAGCGTTGAAGAGGGCACCTACGAGCAGTACTTC.

There are a few counts of this clone. The genes are TRBV28 and TRBJ2-6, with TRBD1 identical over 9 bases. Germline V CDR1 and CDR2: MDHEN, SYDVKM. Losses at the gene ends were 1 base for V and 2 bases for J; bases not matched to a gene: 6. The CDR3 spans 18 residues. The CDR3 reads CASSLFGQGIPGANVLTF. In DNA form, the CDR3 reads TGTGCCAGCAGTTTATTTGGACAGGGGATTCCTGGGGCCAACGTCCTGACTTTC.

This chain uses TRBV7-3 with TRBJ2-5, with D unclear. CDR3 length: 14 residues. Trimming took off 1 base at V and 0 bases at J, with 6 bases between the two ends. Germline-derived CDR1 and CDR2 are SGHTA and FQGTGA. CDR3 in amino acids: CASSLSHNQETQYF. In DNA, the CDR3 is TGTGCCAGCAGCTTAAGCCACAACCAAGAGACCCAGTACTTC.

This clone has just one count. The chain carries TRBV28 and TRBJ2-3, with D possibly TRBD2 on 5 matching bases. The CDR3 covers 13 residues. Trimming cost V 2 bases and J 10 bases, with 13 bases left between them. Germline values: CDR1 MDHEN, CDR2 SYDVKM. CDR3 region: CASSLTRLVAQYF. The CDR3, as DNA: TGTGCCAGCAGTTTAACTAGGCTAGTGGCGCAGTATTTT.

The chain combines TRBV25-1 with TRBJ1-1, with D possibly TRBD1 on 6 matching bases. The CDR3 is 15 amino acids. The germline V gene encodes CDR1 MGHDK and CDR2 SYGVNS. The V end lost 3 bases, the J end lost 6 bases, and 17 bases lay between the germline ends. In DNA, the CDR3 is TGTGCCAGCAGTGATACTCAGGGGATCGAGGCTGAAGCTTTCTTT. This gives the protein CASSDTQGIEAEAFF.

This chain joins TRBV14 and TRBJ2-1, with 10 bases that match TRBD2. The V gene's germline CDR1 is SGHDN and CDR2 FVKESK. The CDR3 loop spans 17 amino acids. V lost 4 bases and J lost 2; bases outside the gene matches: 8. The CDR3 sequence: CASSPPSSGRAYNEQFF. The DNA of the CDR3 is TGTGCCAGCAGCCCACCTTCCAGCGGGAGGGCCTACAATGAGCAGTTCTTC. The full variable domain, rest sourced from reference TRBV14 and TRBJ2-1, is EAGVTQFPSHSVIEKGQTVTLRCDPISGHDNLYWYRRVMGKEIKFLLHFVKESKQDESGMPNNRFLAERTGGTYSTLKVQPAELEDSGVYFCASSPPSSGRAYNEQFFGPGTRLTVL.

The chain carries TRBV7-3 and TRBJ2-7; the match to TRBD1 covers 11 bases. Trimming at V came to 2 bases and at J to 7 bases, leaving 4 bases not matched to a gene. The CDR3 sequence is 14 residues long. From germline, CDR1 is SGHTA and CDR2 FQGTGA. CDR3 DNA: TGTGCCAGCAGCTTAGGGGACAGGGGGTCAGAGCAGTACTTC. This translates into CASSLGDRGSEQYF.

The chain has TRBV5-1 and TRBJ2-5; perhaps TRBD1 as D (5 bases). This CDR3 is 19 amino acids long. CDR1 SGHRS and CDR2 YFSETQ come from the germline V gene. V lost 0 bases and J lost 2, with 23 bases in between. The CDR3 coding sequence is TGCGCCAGCAGCTTGGCCAGTCTGAGCCAGGGCGTGGGACAAGAGACCCAGTACTTC. It is translated as CASSLASLSQGVGQETQYF.

The gene calls are TRBV7-3 and TRBJ2-1; 10 bases align to TRBD1. V trimming: 1 base; J trimming: 9 bases; junction bases outside the gene matches: 9. Germline V CDR1 and CDR2: SGHTA, FQGTGA. The CDR3 covers 16 residues. Written as DNA, the CDR3 is TGTGCCAGCAGCTTAAGGGACAGGGGAGGTAAGGGTGAGCAGTTCTTC. The encoded protein is CASSLRDRGGKGEQFF.

J is TRBJ1-5 and V is TRBV19; tentative D call: TRBD1 (6 bases). V shed 2 bases and J shed 3 bases, with 14 bases lying between them. CDR3 size: 16 residues. Germline V gives CDR1 LNHDA, CDR2 SQIVND (reference sequence). CDR3 bases: TGTGCCAGTAGTATAATAATTGGGGGCCACAATCAGCCCCAGCATTTT. Encoded protein: CASSIIIGGHNQPQHF.

The chain joins TRBV5-5 to TRBJ2-7; 7 nucleotides align to TRBD1. Per the germline V gene, CDR1 is SGHKS and CDR2 is YYEKEE (reference sequence). The CDR3 length is 16 residues. V lost 4 bases, J lost 4 bases, and 14 bases stayed unmatched. The CDR3 region has the DNA TGTGCCAGCAGCAGAACCTCCGGGACAGTCCTTTACGAGCAGTACTTC. Amino acids: CASSRTSGTVLYEQYF.

The chain couples TRBV28 to TRBJ2-2, with a weak D call TRBD2 (6 bases). Trimming took off 5 bases at V and 6 bases at J, with 16 bases between the two ends. This CDR3 contains 15 residues. The V gene's germline CDR1 is MDHEN and CDR2 SYDVKM. The CDR3 nucleotides read TGTGCCAGCAGTCGTATAGCGGTTTGGGCCGGGGAGCTGTTTTTT. As protein: CASSRIAVWAGELFF.

The gene calls are TRBV19 and TRBJ1-4; 10 bases are shared with TRBD1. From germline, CDR1 is LNHDA and CDR2 SQIVND (reference sequence). The ends lost 6 bases at V and 6 bases at J; junction bases unmatched: 10. CDR3 length equals 16 residues. DNA for the CDR3: TGTGCCAGTAGCCAAAGGACAGGGGGATTCGATGAAAAACTGTTTTTT. Residues: CASSQRTGGFDEKLFF.

The gene calls are TRBV7-2 and TRBJ2-1; 8 bases match TRBD2. V lost 6 bases and J lost 0; bases outside the gene matches: 7. CDR1 and CDR2 from the germline V gene are SGHTA and FQGNSA. The CDR3 has 16 residues. The CDR3 DNA is TGTGCCAGCAGATCCGGACTAGCCAGCTCCTACAATGAGCAGTTCTTC. It encodes CASRSGLASSYNEQFF.

The sample holds one count of this clone. This rearrangement joins TRBV5-1 to TRBJ2-7; TRBD2 matches at 7 bases. CDR1 and CDR2 from the germline V gene are SGHRS and YFSETQ. The V gene end was trimmed by 5 bases and the J gene end by 5 bases; junction bases not matched to a gene: 7. This CDR3 region has 13 residues. The CDR3 loop reads CASSFIAGDEQYF. The DNA for the CDR3 is TGCGCCAGCAGTTTCATAGCGGGTGACGAGCAGTACTTC.

The V gene is TRBV27, the J gene TRBJ1-6, with 7 bases identical to TRBD1. This CDR3 has 15 amino acids. After removal of 2 bases from V and 10 bases from J, the junction contained 8 bases not matched to a gene. Per the germline V gene, CDR1 is MNHEY and CDR2 is SMNVEV (reference sequence). CDR3: CASSLEQGKGSPLHF. For the CDR3, the DNA is TGTGCCAGCAGTTTAGAACAGGGGAAGGGCTCACCCCTCCACTTT.

This rearrangement joins TRBV19 to TRBJ2-3, with no clear D. The CDR3 consists of 13 residues. Germline CDR1 is LNHDA and CDR2 is SQIVND (reference sequence). Trimming removed 0 bases at V and 9 bases at J, with 10 bases between. CDR3 in amino acids: CASSIDLTETQYF. CDR3 sequence (DNA): TGTGCCAGTAGTATAGATCTAACGGAGACGCAGTATTTT. Looking up the rest from reference TRBV19 and TRBJ2-3 gives the full variable domain: DGGITQSPKYLFRKEGQNVTLSCEQNLNHDAMYWYRQDPGQGLRLIYYSQIVNDFQKGDIAEGYSVSREKKESFPLTVTSAQKNPTAFYLCASSIDLTETQYFGPGTRLTVL.

The chain has TRBV6-6 and TRBJ2-7; TRBD1 matches 9 bases. Germline-derived CDR1 and CDR2 are MNHNY and SVGAGI (reference sequence). CDR3 size: 15 residues. J lost 7 bases, V lost 8 bases, and 15 bases had no gene match. The CDR3 nucleotides read TGTGCCAGCGGGCCCGGGACAGGGAGACCCACTGAGCAGTACTTC. Protein sequence: CASGPGTGRPTEQYF.

V gene TRBV7-2 combines with J gene TRBJ2-1; 7 bases are shared with TRBD1. The CDR3 is made up of 15 amino acids. V trimming: 5 bases; J trimming: 4 bases; junction bases outside the gene matches: 8. Germline CDR1 and CDR2: SGHTA and FQGNSA. The CDR3 region is CASSNRGQIYNEQFF. The CDR3 DNA reads as TGTGCCAGCAGCAACCGGGGACAGATTTACAATGAGCAGTTCTTC.

V is TRBV28 and J is TRBJ2-1; TRBD2 agrees at 8 bases. Germline values: CDR1 MDHEN, CDR2 SYDVKM. V lost 6 bases to trimming and J lost 7 bases; unmatched junction nucleotides: 11. CDR3 length: 15 amino acids. The CDR3 nucleotides are TGTGCCAGCAGCCCCGGGACTAGGGCGGGGAATGAGCAGTTCTTC. Amino acid sequence: CASSPGTRAGNEQFF.

The genes are TRBV10-1 and TRBJ2-1; TRBD2 aligns across 12 bases. Germline loops: CDR1 WNHNN, CDR2 SYGVQD (reference sequence). The CDR3 has 16 residues. With V trimmed by 4 bases and J by 6 bases, 7 bases remained unmatched. As DNA, the CDR3 is TGCGCCAGCAGTGGCACGCTAGCGGGAGGGCCCAATGAGCAGTTCTTC. Translating it yields CASSGTLAGGPNEQFF.

The CDR3 coding sequence is TGTGCCAGCAGTCACCGGGACAGCCACTACAATGAGCAGTTCTTC. Translation: CASSHRDSHYNEQFF. V and J are TRBV28 and TRBJ2-1; 7 nucleotides match TRBD1. The CDR3 is 15 amino acids. Germline V gene sequence: CDR1 MDHEN, CDR2 SYDVKM. V gave up 5 bases and J gave up 3 bases; unmatched junction bases: 7.